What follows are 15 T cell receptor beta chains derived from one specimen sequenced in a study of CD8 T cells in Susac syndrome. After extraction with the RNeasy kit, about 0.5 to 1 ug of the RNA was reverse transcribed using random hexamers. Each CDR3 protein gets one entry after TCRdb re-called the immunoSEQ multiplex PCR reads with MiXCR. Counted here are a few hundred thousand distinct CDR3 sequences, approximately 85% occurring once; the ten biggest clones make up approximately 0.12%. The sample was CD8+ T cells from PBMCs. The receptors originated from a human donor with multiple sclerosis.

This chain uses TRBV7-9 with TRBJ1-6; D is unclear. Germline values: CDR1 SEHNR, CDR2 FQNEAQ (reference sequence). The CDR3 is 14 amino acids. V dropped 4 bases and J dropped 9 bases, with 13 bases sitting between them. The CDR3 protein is CASSSPVWPSPLHF. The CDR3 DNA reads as TGTGCCAGCAGCTCACCGGTATGGCCTTCACCCCTCCACTTT.

The CDR3 here is CAWSVRYQGTPLHF. Here the CDR3 DNA reads TGTGCCTGGAGTGTACGCTATCAGGGGACACCCCTCCACTTT. The chain joins TRBV30 to TRBJ1-6, with a possible D match to TRBD1 (6 bases). The CDR3 loop spans 14 amino acids. Trimming left V 0 bases short and J 11 bases short, with 14 bases between. Germline V gene lookup returns CDR1 GTSNPN and CDR2 SVGIG (reference sequence).

The CDR3 loop is CASRPGLALYEQYF. The CDR3 nucleotides are TGTGCCAGCAGGCCGGGACTAGCACTCTACGAGCAGTACTTC. J is TRBJ2-7 and V is TRBV27, with TRBD2 identical over 9 bases. V dropped 6 bases and J dropped 3; count of bases not matched to a gene: 6. CDR3 length: 14 amino acids. CDR1 MNHEY and CDR2 SMNVEV come from the germline V gene (reference sequence).

CDR3 sequence reads: CASTPEVAGGYDTQYF. In nucleotides, the CDR3 is TGTGCCAGCACCCCGGAGGTAGCGGGAGGGTATGATACGCAGTATTTT. This sequence joins TRBV2 and TRBJ2-3; 11 bases agree with TRBD2. Germline assignment: CDR1 SNHLY and CDR2 FYNNEI. With 7 bases clipped from V and 6 bases from J, the junction kept 12 bases outside the gene matches. The CDR3 runs to 16 residues.

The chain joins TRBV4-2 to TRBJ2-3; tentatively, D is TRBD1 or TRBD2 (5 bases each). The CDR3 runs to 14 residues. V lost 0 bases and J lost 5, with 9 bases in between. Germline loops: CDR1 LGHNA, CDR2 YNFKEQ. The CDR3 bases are TGTGCCAGCAGCCAAGAGGTGGGGGTAGATACGCAGTATTTT. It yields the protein CASSQEVGVDTQYF.

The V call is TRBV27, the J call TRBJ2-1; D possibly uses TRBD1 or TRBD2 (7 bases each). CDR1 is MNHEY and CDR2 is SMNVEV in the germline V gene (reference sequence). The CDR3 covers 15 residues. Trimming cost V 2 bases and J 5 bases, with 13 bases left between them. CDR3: CASSLPGGGDNEQFF. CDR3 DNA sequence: TGTGCCAGCAGTTTACCAGGGGGGGGCGACAATGAGCAGTTCTTC.

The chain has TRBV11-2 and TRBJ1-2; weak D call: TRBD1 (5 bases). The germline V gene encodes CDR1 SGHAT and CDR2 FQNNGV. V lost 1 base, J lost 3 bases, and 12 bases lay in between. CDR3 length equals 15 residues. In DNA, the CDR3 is TGTGCCAGCAGCTTAGCAGCCAGGGCCGACTATGGCTACACCTTC. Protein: CASSLAARADYGYTF.

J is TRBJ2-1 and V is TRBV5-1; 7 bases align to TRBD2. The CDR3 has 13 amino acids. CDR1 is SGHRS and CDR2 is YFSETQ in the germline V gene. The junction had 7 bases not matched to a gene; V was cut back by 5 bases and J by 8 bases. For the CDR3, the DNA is TGCGCCAGCAGGACCAGCGGGAACGATGAGCAGTTCTTC. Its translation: CASRTSGNDEQFF.

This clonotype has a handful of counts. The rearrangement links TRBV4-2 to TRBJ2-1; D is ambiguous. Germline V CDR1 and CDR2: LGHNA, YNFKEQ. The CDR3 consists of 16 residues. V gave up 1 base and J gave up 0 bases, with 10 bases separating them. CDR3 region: CASSQGRSSSYNEQFF. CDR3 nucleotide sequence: TGTGCCAGCAGCCAAGGACGATCTAGCTCCTACAATGAGCAGTTCTTC.

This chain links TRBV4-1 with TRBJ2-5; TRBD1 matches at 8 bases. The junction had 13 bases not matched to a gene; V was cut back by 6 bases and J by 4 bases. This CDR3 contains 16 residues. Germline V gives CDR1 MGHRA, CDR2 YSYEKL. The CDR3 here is CASSPSQGAPGETQYF. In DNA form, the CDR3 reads TGCGCCAGCAGTCCTTCTCAGGGGGCGCCAGGAGAGACCCAGTACTTC.

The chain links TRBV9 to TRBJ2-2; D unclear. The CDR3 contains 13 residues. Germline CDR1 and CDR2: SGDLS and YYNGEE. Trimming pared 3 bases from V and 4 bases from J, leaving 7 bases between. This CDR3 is CASSAPATGELFF. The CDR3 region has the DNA TGTGCCAGCAGCGCTCCGGCCACCGGGGAGCTGTTTTTT.

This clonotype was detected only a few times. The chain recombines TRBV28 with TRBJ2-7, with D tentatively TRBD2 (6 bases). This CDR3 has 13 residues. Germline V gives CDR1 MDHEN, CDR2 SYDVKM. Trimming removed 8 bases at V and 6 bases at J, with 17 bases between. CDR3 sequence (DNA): TGTGCCAGCCAACCACTCGGACTAACCGAGCAGTACTTC. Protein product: CASQPLGLTEQYF.

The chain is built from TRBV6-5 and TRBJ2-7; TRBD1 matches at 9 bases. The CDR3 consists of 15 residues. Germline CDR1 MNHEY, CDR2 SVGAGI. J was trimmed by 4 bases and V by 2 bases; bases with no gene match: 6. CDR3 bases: TGTGCCAGCAGTTACGGCGCCGGGACAGGGTACGAGCAGTACTTC. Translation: CASSYGAGTGYEQYF.

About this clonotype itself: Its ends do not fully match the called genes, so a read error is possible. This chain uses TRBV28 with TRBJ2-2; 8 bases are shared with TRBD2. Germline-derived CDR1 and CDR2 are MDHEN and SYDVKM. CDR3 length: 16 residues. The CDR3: CASMTGLEGDTGELSF. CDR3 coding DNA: TGTGCCAGCATGACGGGACTAGAAGGGGACACCGGGGAGCTGTCTTTT.

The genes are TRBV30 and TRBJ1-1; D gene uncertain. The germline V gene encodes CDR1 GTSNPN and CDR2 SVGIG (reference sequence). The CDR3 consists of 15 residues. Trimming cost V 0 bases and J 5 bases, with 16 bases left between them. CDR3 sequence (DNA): TGTGCCTGGAGTGTAAGTCGTGTAAGGACGACTGAAGCTTTCTTT. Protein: CAWSVSRVRTTEAFF.